What follows is one T cell receptor (beta chain) and its context. What it recognizes is unknown. These data are taken from a study of OX40 agonist ivuxolimab in advanced cancers. The overall study: Three partial responders included one hepatocellular carcinoma patient and two cutaneous melanoma patients.

Profiling relied on immunoSEQ multiplex PCR, and the TCRdb table lists in-frame clones only, not all of them. The sample carries 15,000 to 20,000 clones, about two thirds recorded once. Findings and caveats of the study: CD4+ T cells averaged fewer expanded clones than CD8+ T cells.

Germline V lookup: CDR1 MDHEN, CDR2 SYDVKM. The CDR3 runs to 15 residues. V lost 5 bases and J lost 5; bases outside the gene matches: 7. Sequencing used CD4+ or CD8+ T cells sorted from blood, obtained in a trial of the OX40 agonist ivuxolimab. This clonotype originated in an adult with an advanced solid tumor such as melanoma, head and neck, liver or kidney cancer. The gene calls are TRBV28 and TRBJ2-3; the match to TRBD2 covers 10 bases. CDR3 residues: CASSPLAGVLDTQYF. CDR3 bases: TGTGCCAGCAGTCCCCTAGCGGGAGTTTTAGATACGCAGTATTTT.